A single sample gave rise to the 25 T cell receptor beta chains below, sequenced in a study of T cell changes during pregnancy in multiple sclerosis. Produced via immunoSEQ multiplex PCR; TCRdb's table is partial and in-frame only. The table records around 20,000 clones, 88% of them present only once. Sequences were derived from CD8+ T cells from peripheral blood mononuclear cells, sampled after pregnancy. These receptors all come from a female donor in good health, enrolled as a control in a pregnancy study.

The V gene is TRBV14, the J gene TRBJ1-3; a weak D match, TRBD1 (6 bases). CDR1 and CDR2 (germline): SGHDN, FVKESK. This CDR3 comprises 14 residues. The V end lost 1 base, the J end lost 7 bases, and 11 bases lay between the germline ends. The CDR3 DNA sequence: TGTGCCAGCAGCCAAGGGCAGGGGTTTAACACCATATATTTT. Protein: CASSQGQGFNTIYF.

The chain carries TRBV19 and TRBJ2-4, with 9 bases identical to TRBD1. The CDR3 has 18 residues. The germline V gene encodes CDR1 LNHDA and CDR2 SQIVND (reference sequence). The V and J ends lost 3 bases and 0 bases, in that order; junction bases with no gene match: 9. CDR3 bases: TGTGCCAGTAGTATTCCCTTGGGACAGGGCCTAGCCAAAAACATTCAGTACTTC. Protein: CASSIPLGQGLAKNIQYF.

This clone was detected once. The chain has TRBV18 and TRBJ1-1; TRBD1 aligns across 9 bases. In germline, CDR1 is KGHSH, CDR2 LQKENI. Trimming cost V 6 bases and J 4 bases; bases outside gene matches: 9. This CDR3 is built from 15 residues. The CDR3 loop is CASSETGGAGTEAFF. The DNA of the CDR3 is TGTGCCAGCTCTGAAACAGGGGGCGCGGGCACTGAAGCTTTCTTT.

The chain links TRBV19 to TRBJ1-1; TRBD1 aligns across 10 bases. The germline gives CDR1 LNHDA, CDR2 SQIVND (reference sequence). The CDR3 has 14 amino acids. V shed 5 bases and J 6 bases; nucleotides not matched to a gene: 6. The CDR3 DNA follows: TGTGCCAGTAGTTACCGGACAGGGGGGGCTGAAGCTTTCTTT. Its protein product is CASSYRTGGAEAFF. The variable domain in full, with the rest retrieved from reference TRBV19 and TRBJ1-1, is DGGITQSPKYLFRKEGQNVTLSCEQNLNHDAMYWYRQDPGQGLRLIYYSQIVNDFQKGDIAEGYSVSREKKESFPLTVTSAQKNPTAFYLCASSYRTGGAEAFFGQGTRLTVV.

J is TRBJ2-7 and V is TRBV7-6, with D perhaps matching TRBD1 (6 bases). This CDR3 is 14 amino acids long. Germline V gene sequence: CDR1 SGHVS, CDR2 FNYEAQ. The germline V and J ends were trimmed by 1 base and 0 bases, with 7 bases remaining between them. CDR3 nucleotide sequence: TGTGCCAGCAGCTTAGGGACAGCCTCCTACGAGCAGTACTTC. It encodes CASSLGTASYEQYF.

This chain joins TRBV7-2 and TRBJ2-3, with a possible D match to TRBD1 (6 bases). V gave up 0 bases and J gave up 2 bases, with 9 bases separating them. CDR3 size: 15 residues. Germline CDR1 and CDR2: SGHTA and FQGNSA. In DNA, the CDR3 is TGTGCCAGCAGCTTAGCGGGGGCATTCACAGATACGCAGTATTTT. Translation: CASSLAGAFTDTQYF.

The count of this clone is one. The chain combines TRBV4-3 with TRBJ2-1; TRBD1 is a possible D gene (5 bases). Per germline, CDR1 LGHNA and CDR2 YSLEER. V lost 0 bases to trimming and J lost 2 bases, with 8 bases between them. CDR3 length equals 15 residues. The CDR3, as DNA: TGCGCCAGCAGCCAAGAAAGGGGTACCTACAATGAGCAGTTCTTC. Its translation is CASSQERGTYNEQFF.

This chain uses TRBV4-3 with TRBJ1-3; 11 bases agree with TRBD1. This CDR3 comprises 15 residues. Unmatched junction bases numbered 5, after V lost 4 bases and J lost 6 bases. The V gene's germline CDR1 is LGHNA and CDR2 YSLEER. As DNA, the CDR3 is TGCGCCAGCAGCCGGGACAGGGGGTTCGAAAACACCATATATTTT. Translated: CASSRDRGFENTIYF.

The chain couples TRBV7-8 to TRBJ2-6; perhaps TRBD1 as D (5 bases). This CDR3 spans 17 amino acids. The V end was cut by 2 bases, the J end by 3 bases, with 14 bases between. Germline CDR1 is SGHVS and CDR2 is FQNEAQ. The CDR3 bases are TGTGCCAGCAGCTTAATCACCCCCGACAGTGGGGCCAACGTCCTGACTTTC. Translating gives CASSLITPDSGANVLTF.

The chain combines TRBV7-8 with TRBJ1-4, with D tentatively TRBD1 (5 bases). The CDR3 runs to 13 residues. V was clipped by 6 bases and J by 8 bases, with 13 bases between them. Germline-derived CDR1 and CDR2 are SGHVS and FQNEAQ. The CDR3 nucleotides read TGTGCCAGCAGTCCAAGGGGTGAAGAAAAACTGTTTTTT. It encodes CASSPRGEEKLFF.

The chain uses TRBV9 and TRBJ2-7; D is undetermined. V was trimmed by 4 bases and J by 1 base, leaving 9 bases between them. This CDR3 contains 13 residues. Looked up from germline, CDR1 is SGDLS and CDR2 is YYNGEE. The CDR3 region has the DNA TGTGCCAGCAGCCCAGAGACTTCCTACGAGCAGTACTTC. It yields the protein CASSPETSYEQYF.

The chain recombines TRBV6-1 with TRBJ1-2; 9 nucleotides line up with TRBD1. There are 13 residues in the CDR3. V was pared by 3 bases and J by 5 bases, with 1 base of the junction left unmatched. CDR1 MNHNS and CDR2 SASEGT come from the germline V gene. CDR3: CASSDGTGYGYTF. Here the CDR3 DNA reads TGTGCCAGCAGTGATGGGACAGGGTATGGCTACACCTTC.

J is TRBJ2-7 and V is TRBV10-1, with 11 bases lining up with TRBD1. The CDR3 is 14 residues long. Germline CDR1 is WNHNN and CDR2 is SYGVQD (reference sequence). With 2 bases clipped from V and 7 bases from J, the junction kept 4 bases outside the gene matches. The CDR3 reads CASSEGTGGEEQYF. CDR3 DNA sequence: TGCGCCAGCAGTGAGGGGACAGGGGGTGAAGAGCAGTACTTC.

This clone was seen a single time. V is TRBV7-9 and J is TRBJ1-6; 7 bases are a match to TRBD1. V was clipped by 5 bases and J by 8 bases; unmatched bases: 6. The CDR3 loop spans 14 amino acids. The germline gives CDR1 SEHNR, CDR2 FQNEAQ (reference sequence). The CDR3 coding sequence is TGTGCCAGCAGCCCGGGACAGACTTATTCACCCCTCCACTTT. Protein sequence: CASSPGQTYSPLHF.

V and J are TRBV5-6 and TRBJ1-1; TRBD1 matches 7 bases. The V and J ends lost 0 bases and 0 bases, in that order; junction bases with no gene match: 8. CDR3 length equals 17 residues. Germline V gene sequence: CDR1 SGHDT, CDR2 YYEEEE. The CDR3 loop is CASSLAGGQNLNTEAFF. Written as DNA, the CDR3 is TGTGCCAGCAGCTTGGCCGGGGGACAGAACCTGAACACTGAAGCTTTCTTT. Full variable domain (remainder filled in from reference TRBV5-6 and TRBJ1-1): DAGVTQSPTHLIKTRGQQVTLRCSPKSGHDTVSWYQQALGQGPQFIFQYYEEEERQRGNFPDRFSGHQFPNYSSELNVNALLLGDSALYLCASSLAGGQNLNTEAFFGQGTRLTVV.

The table lists this clone with a count of one. An end of the junction differs from the germline gene, which may be a read error. The chain combines TRBV6-5 with TRBJ2-5, with TRBD1 identical over 9 bases. This CDR3 has 13 residues. Looked up from germline, CDR1 is MNHEY and CDR2 is SVGAGI. Here the CDR3 reads CASRTGEEETQYF. The CDR3 region has the DNA TGTGCAAGCAGGACAGGGGAGGAAGAGACCCAGTACTTC.

The gene calls are TRBV5-6 and TRBJ2-1; TRBD2 agrees at 15 bases. The CDR3 runs to 17 residues. V trimming: 0 bases; J trimming: 8 bases; junction bases outside the gene matches: 6. Germline V gene sequence: CDR1 SGHDT, CDR2 YYEEEE. In nucleotides, the CDR3 is TGTGCCAGCAGCTTGGGTATAGGACTAGCGGGGGGGGATGAGCAGTTCTTC. This sequence encodes CASSLGIGLAGGDEQFF.

The chain recombines TRBV9 with TRBJ2-1; the D gene is possibly TRBD2 (5 bases). Germline V gene lookup returns CDR1 SGDLS and CDR2 YYNGEE. The V gene lost 0 bases and the J gene lost 9 bases, with 13 bases spanning the gap. The CDR3 extends over 14 amino acids. The CDR3 bases are TGTGCCAGCAGCGTAGAAAGGAGGAGCGGTGAGCAGTTCTTC. Its protein is CASSVERRSGEQFF. The full variable domain, completed using reference TRBV9 and TRBJ2-1, is DSGVTQTPKHLITATGQRVTLRCSPRSGDLSVYWYQQSLDQGLQFLIQYYNGEERAKGNILERFSAQQFPDLHSELNLSSLELGDSALYFCASSVERRSGEQFFGPGTRLTVL.

This chain connects TRBV5-4 to TRBJ2-1; 8 bases line up with TRBD1. V shed 2 bases and J 2 bases; nucleotides not matched to a gene: 6. Germline V gene lookup returns CDR1 SGHNT and CDR2 YYREEE (reference sequence). The CDR3 has 16 residues. CDR3 DNA: TGTGCCAGCAGCTTTCCCGGGACAGGAGCCTACAATGAGCAGTTCTTC. This translates into CASSFPGTGAYNEQFF.

J is TRBJ2-5 and V is TRBV5-4; D may be TRBD2 (5 bases). The V end lost 4 bases, the J end lost 3 bases, and 10 bases lay between the germline ends. Germline CDR1 SGHNT, CDR2 YYREEE (reference sequence). CDR3 length equals 13 residues. The CDR3 region is CASSDTRKETQYF. DNA of the CDR3: TGTGCCAGCAGCGATACTAGAAAAGAGACCCAGTACTTC.

This clone was observed a handful of times. The chain has TRBV6-4 and TRBJ1-2; D unresolved. The germline V gene has CDR1 MRHNA and CDR2 SNTAGT. The CDR3 totals 15 residues. V lost 1 base and J lost 5, with 14 bases in between. The CDR3 loop is CASSDLTGPLYGYTF. CDR3 bases: TGTGCCAGCAGTGACTTGACGGGTCCCCTTTATGGCTACACCTTC.

The CDR3 protein is CASRGQGNGELFF. The CDR3 nucleotides read TGTGCCAGCAGGGGACAGGGAAACGGGGAGCTGTTTTTT. This rearrangement joins TRBV2 to TRBJ2-2; 9 bases map to TRBD1. The V gene end was trimmed by 6 bases and the J gene end by 7 bases; junction bases not matched to a gene: 3. The germline V gene has CDR1 SNHLY and CDR2 FYNNEI. The CDR3 totals 13 residues.

The chain carries TRBV19 and TRBJ1-2; 9 bases line up with TRBD1. Germline trimming cut 7 bases from V and 0 bases from J; bases unmatched to any gene: 9. Germline CDR1 LNHDA, CDR2 SQIVND (reference sequence). The CDR3 sequence is 16 residues long. The CDR3 reads CASTLTGGSTNYGYTF. In nucleotides, the CDR3 is TGTGCCAGTACCCTGACAGGGGGGTCGACTAACTATGGCTACACCTTC. The full variable domain, with the rest looked up from reference TRBV19 and TRBJ1-2, is DGGITQSPKYLFRKEGQNVTLSCEQNLNHDAMYWYRQDPGQGLRLIYYSQIVNDFQKGDIAEGYSVSREKKESFPLTVTSAQKNPTAFYLCASTLTGGSTNYGYTFGSGTRLTVV.

This clone occurred once. Here the CDR3 reads CASSFATGVNTEAFF. CDR3 nucleotide sequence: TGTGCCAGCAGCTTTGCCACAGGGGTCAACACTGAAGCTTTCTTT. The chain is built from TRBV5-6 and TRBJ1-1; 7 positions agree with TRBD1. The CDR3 contains 15 residues. The germline CDR1 and CDR2 sequences are SGHDT and YYEEEE. J gave up 2 bases and V 2 bases, and 6 bases lay outside the gene matches.

The chain uses TRBV5-4 and TRBJ2-3; TRBD1 is a possible D gene (5 bases). The CDR3 spans 16 residues. V lost 9 bases, J lost 2 bases, and 22 bases lay in between. Germline CDR1 is SGHNT and CDR2 is YYREEE (reference sequence). CDR3 DNA sequence: TGTGCCACCCGGGTGGGCAGGGCCGACCCCACAGATACGCAGTATTTT. Translation: CATRVGRADPTDTQYF.